Below, 15 T cell receptor beta chains from the same sample are listed, as sequenced in a study of CD4 T cell repertoires in COVID-19. Assay used: immunoSEQ multiplex PCR; TCRdb lists only in-frame clones, some missing. The table lists about 75,000 clones, roughly 85% of them singletons. Sequencing used CD4+ T cells from peripheral blood, obtained after recovery from COVID-19. The receptors originated from a human donor who had COVID-19.

This clone occurred once. Within the sample, other DNA sequences also encode this same CDR3. The chain is built from TRBV7-2 and TRBJ2-2; D may be TRBD2 (5 bases). This CDR3 is 14 amino acids long. Trimming took off 2 bases at V and 2 bases at J, with 6 bases between the two ends. Germline loops: CDR1 SGHTA, CDR2 FQGNSA. CDR3 bases: TGTGCCAGCAGCTTAAGCGGCAACACCGGGGAGCTGTTTTTT. Amino acids: CASSLSGNTGELFF.

V is TRBV5-4 and J is TRBJ1-4, with D unclear. This CDR3 spans 13 amino acids. In germline, CDR1 is SGHNT, CDR2 YYREEE (reference sequence). V lost 4 bases to trimming and J lost 0 bases, with 4 bases between them. The CDR3 loop reads CASSRSTNEKLFF. In nucleotides, the CDR3 is TGTGCCAGCAGCCGGTCAACTAATGAAAAACTGTTTTTT.

This CDR3 is CASSSDWDRGYGYTF. The DNA for the CDR3 is TGCGCCAGCAGCTCGGACTGGGACAGAGGCTATGGCTACACCTTC. The genes are TRBV5-1 and TRBJ1-2; TRBD1 matches 7 bases. V trimming: 3 bases; J trimming: 4 bases; junction bases outside the gene matches: 9. This CDR3 has 15 residues. Germline lookup yields CDR1 SGHRS and CDR2 YFSETQ.

The genes are TRBV28 and TRBJ1-3, with D possibly being TRBD1 (5 bases). V shed 6 bases and J shed 3 bases, with 18 bases lying between them. The CDR3 length is 16 residues. Germline CDR1 is MDHEN and CDR2 is SYDVKM. The CDR3 is CASRPAGSGSGNTIYF. The DNA of the CDR3 is TGTGCCAGCAGGCCGGCAGGGTCAGGAAGTGGAAACACCATATATTTT.

The chain recombines TRBV28 with TRBJ1-5; 8 bases match TRBD1. Germline values: CDR1 MDHEN, CDR2 SYDVKM. Germline trimming cut 8 bases from V and 2 bases from J; bases unmatched to any gene: 8. This CDR3 is 15 amino acids long. CDR3 coding DNA: TGTGCCAGCTACCCAGGGGGCCCGGGCAATCAGCCCCAGCATTTT. The encoded protein is CASYPGGPGNQPQHF.

The chain links TRBV6-5 to TRBJ1-2; D not resolved. V was clipped by 7 bases and J by 7 bases, with 13 bases between them. The germline V gene has CDR1 MNHEY and CDR2 SVGAGI. This CDR3 has 12 residues. CDR3 DNA sequence: TGTGCCAGCACCCAAAAGGGATCTGGCTACACCTTC. Its translation is CASTQKGSGYTF.

The V gene is TRBV20-1, the J gene TRBJ1-3; the D is unclear. The V gene's germline CDR1 is DFQATT and CDR2 SNEGSKA (reference sequence). The CDR3 loop spans 13 amino acids. V was clipped by 3 bases and J by 4 bases, with 10 bases between them. CDR3 in DNA: TGCAGTGCTAGTCGGATGGGAGGAAACACCATATATTTT. Protein: CSASRMGGNTIYF.

The chain employs TRBV29-1 and TRBJ2-3; D is unresolved. The V end lost 6 bases, the J end lost 2 bases, and 9 bases lay between the germline ends. CDR1 SQVTM and CDR2 ANQGSEA come from the germline V gene. This CDR3 has 12 residues. CDR3 loop: CSVFFDTDTQYF. Here the CDR3 DNA reads TGCAGCGTGTTTTTTGACACAGATACGCAGTATTTT.

The rearrangement links TRBV3-1 (or the pseudogene TRBV3-2) to TRBJ1-2; D gene uncertain. The CDR3 has 16 residues. CDR1 and CDR2 (germline): LGHDT, YNNKEL (reference sequence). The V end was cut by 1 base, the J end by 4 bases, with 16 bases between. In DNA, the CDR3 is TGTGCCAGCAGCCAAGGAGGAAACAGTCCTCCCTATGGCTACACCTTC. Protein product: CASSQGGNSPPYGYTF.

This clone was detected only a few times. The J gene is TRBJ1-1, the V gene TRBV15; D is unclear. CDR3 length: 13 residues. The V gene's germline CDR1 is LNHNV and CDR2 YYDKDF (reference sequence). V lost 0 bases and J lost 0, with 2 bases in between. CDR3 loop: CATSRDLNTEAFF. For the CDR3, the DNA is TGTGCCACCAGCAGAGATTTGAACACTGAAGCTTTCTTT.

The gene calls are TRBV5-8 and TRBJ2-5; D ambiguous. This CDR3 region has 12 residues. The V end was cut by 2 bases, the J end by 2 bases, with 4 bases between. Germline CDR1 and CDR2: SGHTS and YDEGEE. Written as DNA, the CDR3 is TGTGCCAGCAGCTTTTTGCAAGAGACCCAGTACTTC. Protein: CASSFLQETQYF. Variable domain in full (rest from reference TRBV5-8 and TRBJ2-5): EAGVTQSPTHLIKTRGQQATLRCSPISGHTSVYWYQQALGLGLQFLLWYDEGEERNRGNFPPRFSGRQFPNYSSELNVNALELEDSALYLCASSFLQETQYFGPGTRLLVL.

This sequence joins TRBV3-1 (or the pseudogene TRBV3-2) and TRBJ2-7, with D maybe TRBD1 (6 bases). Germline-derived CDR1 and CDR2 are LGHDT and YNNKEL (reference sequence). Between the trimmed V and J ends, which lost 3 bases and 0 bases, there was a span of 12 bases. The CDR3 length is 15 residues. CDR3 bases: TGTGCCAGCAGCCAGATACAGGGAAGCTCCTACGAGCAGTACTTC. Translated: CASSQIQGSSYEQYF.

This clone has only a few counts. V is TRBV7-9 and J is TRBJ1-4; D not resolved. Trimming removed 5 bases from V and 7 bases from J, with 20 bases in between. This CDR3 region has 16 residues. Germline V gene sequence: CDR1 SEHNR, CDR2 FQNEAQ (reference sequence). CDR3 protein: CASSASIGPGGEKLFF. The CDR3, as DNA: TGTGCCAGCAGCGCTAGCATAGGCCCGGGAGGTGAAAAACTGTTTTTT.

The CDR3 loop reads CASTLRGPSGNTIYF. As DNA, the CDR3 is TGTGCCAGTACCCTCCGGGGTCCCTCTGGAAACACCATATATTTT. The J gene is TRBJ1-3, the V gene TRBV19; no clear D gene. CDR3 length: 15 residues. CDR1 LNHDA and CDR2 SQIVND come from the germline V gene (reference sequence). Deletions cut 7 bases from V and 0 bases from J, with 13 bases between.

The J gene is TRBJ2-1, the V gene TRBV18; 13 nucleotides match TRBD2. The trim removed 4 bases at V and 2 bases at J, leaving 2 bases unmatched. Germline values: CDR1 KGHSH, CDR2 LQKENI. This CDR3 is 16 amino acids long. The CDR3 region is CASSLTSGGAYNEQFF. The CDR3 region has the DNA TGTGCCAGCTCACTTACTAGCGGGGGGGCCTACAATGAGCAGTTCTTC.